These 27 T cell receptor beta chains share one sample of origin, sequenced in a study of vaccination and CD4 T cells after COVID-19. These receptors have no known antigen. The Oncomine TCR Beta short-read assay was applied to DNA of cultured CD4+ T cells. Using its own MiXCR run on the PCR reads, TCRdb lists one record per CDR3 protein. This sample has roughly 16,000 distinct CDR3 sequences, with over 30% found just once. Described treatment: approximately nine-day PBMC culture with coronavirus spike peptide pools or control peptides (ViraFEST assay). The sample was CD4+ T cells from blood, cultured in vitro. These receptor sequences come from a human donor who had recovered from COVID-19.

This CDR3 reads CASSLGAGTGEQFF. The DNA for the CDR3 is TGTGCCAGCAGCTTAGGGGCAGGGACGGGTGAGCAGTTCTTC. The J gene is TRBJ2-1, the V gene TRBV7-2; D might be TRBD1 or TRBD2, each matching 5 bases. Per germline, CDR1 SGHTA and CDR2 FQGNSA. The CDR3 consists of 14 residues. The germline V and J ends were trimmed by 1 base and 9 bases, with 13 bases remaining between them.

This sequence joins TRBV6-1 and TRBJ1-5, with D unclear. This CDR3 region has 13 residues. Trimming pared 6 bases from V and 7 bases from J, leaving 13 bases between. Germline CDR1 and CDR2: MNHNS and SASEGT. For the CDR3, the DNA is TGTGCCAGCAGCACAAAACTTCGACAGCCCCAGCATTTT. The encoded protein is CASSTKLRQPQHF.

This CDR3 reads CASSANGGALEKLFF. The CDR3 bases are TGTGCCAGCAGCGCGAATGGAGGGGCCCTCGAAAAACTGTTTTTT. The V gene is TRBV7-2, the J gene TRBJ1-4; maybe TRBD1 (5 bases). The germline V gene has CDR1 SGHTA and CDR2 FQGNSA. The CDR3 is 15 residues long. V was pared by 5 bases and J by 8 bases, with 18 bases between.

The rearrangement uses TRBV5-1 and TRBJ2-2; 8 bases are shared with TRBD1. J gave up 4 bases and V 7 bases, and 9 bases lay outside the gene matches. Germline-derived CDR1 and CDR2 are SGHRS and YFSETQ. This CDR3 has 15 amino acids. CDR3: CASDQGASPTGELFF. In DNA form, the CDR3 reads TGCGCCAGCGACCAGGGGGCTTCTCCCACCGGGGAGCTGTTTTTT.

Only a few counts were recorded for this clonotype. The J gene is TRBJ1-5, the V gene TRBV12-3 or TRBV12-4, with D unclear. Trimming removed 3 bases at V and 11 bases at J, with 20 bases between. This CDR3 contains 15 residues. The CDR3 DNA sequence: TGTGCCAGCAGTTTGTTCGGTGCCACCCATTCGACCCAGCATTTT. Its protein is CASSLFGATHSTQHF.

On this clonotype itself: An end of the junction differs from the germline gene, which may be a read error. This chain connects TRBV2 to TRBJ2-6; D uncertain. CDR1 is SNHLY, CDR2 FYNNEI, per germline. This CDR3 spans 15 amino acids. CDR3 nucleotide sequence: TGTGCTAGCAGCGCCGATAATTCTGGGGCCAACGTCCTGACTTTC. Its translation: CASSADNSGANVLTF.

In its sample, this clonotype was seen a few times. For the CDR3, the DNA is TGTGCCACCAGTGATTTCGGCCAGGGGGTGTCCAAAAACATTCAGTACTTC. Its protein product is CATSDFGQGVSKNIQYF. V and J are TRBV24-1 and TRBJ2-4; TRBD1 agrees at 7 bases. J gave up 2 bases and V 1 base, and 7 bases lay outside the gene matches. The CDR3 sequence is 17 residues long. Germline V gene data show CDR1 as KGHDR and CDR2 as SFDVKD.

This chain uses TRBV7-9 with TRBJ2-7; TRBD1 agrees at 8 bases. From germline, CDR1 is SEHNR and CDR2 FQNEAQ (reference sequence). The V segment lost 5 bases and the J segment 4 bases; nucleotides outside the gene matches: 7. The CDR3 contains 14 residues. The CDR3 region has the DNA TGTGCCAGCAGCCCCCGGCAGGGGGCATACGAGCAGTACTTC. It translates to CASSPRQGAYEQYF.

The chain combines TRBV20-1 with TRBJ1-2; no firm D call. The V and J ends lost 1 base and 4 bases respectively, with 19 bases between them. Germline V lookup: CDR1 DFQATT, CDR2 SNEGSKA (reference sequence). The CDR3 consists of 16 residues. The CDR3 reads CSARVHPEGGGYGYTF. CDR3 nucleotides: TGCAGTGCTAGAGTTCACCCAGAGGGCGGCGGCTATGGCTACACCTTC.

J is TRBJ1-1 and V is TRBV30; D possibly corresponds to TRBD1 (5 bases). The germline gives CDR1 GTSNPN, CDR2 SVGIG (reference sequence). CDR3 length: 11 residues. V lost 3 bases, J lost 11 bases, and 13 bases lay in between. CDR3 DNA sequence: TGTGCCTGGAGCAGAACTCGGGGGGCTTTCTTT. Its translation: CAWSRTRGAFF.

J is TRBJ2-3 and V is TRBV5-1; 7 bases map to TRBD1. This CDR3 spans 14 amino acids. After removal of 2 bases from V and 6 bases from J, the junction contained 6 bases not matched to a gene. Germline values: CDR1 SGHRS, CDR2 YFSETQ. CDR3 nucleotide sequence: TGCGCCAGCAGCTTACAAGGGGGCGACGATACGCAGTATTTT. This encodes CASSLQGGDDTQYF.

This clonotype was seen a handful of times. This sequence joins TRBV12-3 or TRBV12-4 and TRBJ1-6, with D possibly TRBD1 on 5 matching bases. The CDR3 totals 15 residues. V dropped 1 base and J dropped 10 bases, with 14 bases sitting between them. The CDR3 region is CASSLDTGLGSPLHF. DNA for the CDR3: TGTGCCAGCAGTTTAGATACGGGGCTGGGCTCACCCCTCCACTTT.

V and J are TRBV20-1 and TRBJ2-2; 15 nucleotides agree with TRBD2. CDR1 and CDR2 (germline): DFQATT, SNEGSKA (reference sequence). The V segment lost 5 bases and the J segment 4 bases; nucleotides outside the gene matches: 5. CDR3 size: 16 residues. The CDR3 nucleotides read TGCAGTGCTCTAAGGACTAGCGGGAGGGCCACCGGGGAGCTGTTTTTT. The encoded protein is CSALRTSGRATGELFF.

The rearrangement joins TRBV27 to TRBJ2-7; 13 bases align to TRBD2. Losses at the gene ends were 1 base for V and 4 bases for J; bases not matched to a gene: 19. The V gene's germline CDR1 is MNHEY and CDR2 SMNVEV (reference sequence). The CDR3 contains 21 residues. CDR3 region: CASSLYRRRKGLAGVAYEQYF. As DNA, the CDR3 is TGTGCCAGCAGTTTATATCGGCGCCGGAAAGGACTAGCGGGAGTAGCGTACGAGCAGTACTTC.

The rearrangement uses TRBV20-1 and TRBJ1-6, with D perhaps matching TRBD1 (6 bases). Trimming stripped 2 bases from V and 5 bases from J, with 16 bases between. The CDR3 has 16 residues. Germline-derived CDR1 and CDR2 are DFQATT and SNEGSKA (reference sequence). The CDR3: CSARYGGALDNSPLHF. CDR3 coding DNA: TGCAGTGCTAGATACGGGGGGGCGCTGGATAATTCACCCCTCCACTTT.

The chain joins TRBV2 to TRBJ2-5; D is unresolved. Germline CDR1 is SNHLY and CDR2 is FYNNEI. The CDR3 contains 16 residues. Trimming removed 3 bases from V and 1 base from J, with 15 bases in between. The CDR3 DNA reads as TGTGCCAGCAGTGACGGGTGGGCCCGGGCCCAAGAGACCCAGTACTTC. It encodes CASSDGWARAQETQYF. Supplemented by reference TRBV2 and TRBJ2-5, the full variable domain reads EPEVTQTPSHQVTQMGQEVILRCVPISNHLYFYWYRQILGQKVEFLVSFYNNEISEKSEIFDDQFSVERPDGSNFTLKIRSTKLEDSAMYFCASSDGWARAQETQYFGPGTRLLVL.

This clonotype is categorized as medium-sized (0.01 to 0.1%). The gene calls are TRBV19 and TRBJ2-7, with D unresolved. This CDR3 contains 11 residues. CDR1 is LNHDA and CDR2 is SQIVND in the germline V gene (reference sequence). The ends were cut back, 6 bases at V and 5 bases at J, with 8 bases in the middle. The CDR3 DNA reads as TGTGCCAGTAGCAATCTGGACGAGCAGTACTTC. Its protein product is CASSNLDEQYF.

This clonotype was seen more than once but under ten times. CDR3 region: CASSTGGGANVLTF. The CDR3 coding sequence is TGTGCCAGCAGCACAGGCGGTGGGGCCAACGTCCTGACTTTC. The chain recombines TRBV7-8 with TRBJ2-6; perhaps TRBD1 as D (5 bases). In germline, CDR1 is SGHVS, CDR2 FQNEAQ. V lost 5 bases and J lost 3, with 8 bases in between. This CDR3 comprises 14 residues.

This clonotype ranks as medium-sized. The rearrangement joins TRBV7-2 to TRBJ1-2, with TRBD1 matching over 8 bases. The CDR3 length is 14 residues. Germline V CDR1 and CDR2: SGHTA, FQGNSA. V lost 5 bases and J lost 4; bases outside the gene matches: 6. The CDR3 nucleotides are TGTGCCAGCAGCCCGGACAGGGTAATCTATGGCTACACCTTC. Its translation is CASSPDRVIYGYTF.

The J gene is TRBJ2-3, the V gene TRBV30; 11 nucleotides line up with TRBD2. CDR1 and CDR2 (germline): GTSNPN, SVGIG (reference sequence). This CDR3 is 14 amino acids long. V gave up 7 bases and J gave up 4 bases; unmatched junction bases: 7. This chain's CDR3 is CASTSGRRPDTQYF. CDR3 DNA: TGTGCCTCTACTAGCGGGAGAAGGCCAGATACGCAGTATTTT.

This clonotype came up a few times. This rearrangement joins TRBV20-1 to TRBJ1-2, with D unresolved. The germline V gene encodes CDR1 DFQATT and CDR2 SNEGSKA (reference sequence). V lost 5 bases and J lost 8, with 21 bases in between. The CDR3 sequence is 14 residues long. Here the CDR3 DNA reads TGCAGTGCTCCATCCCTCGGGATTCGGGGAGGCTACACCTTC. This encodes CSAPSLGIRGGYTF.

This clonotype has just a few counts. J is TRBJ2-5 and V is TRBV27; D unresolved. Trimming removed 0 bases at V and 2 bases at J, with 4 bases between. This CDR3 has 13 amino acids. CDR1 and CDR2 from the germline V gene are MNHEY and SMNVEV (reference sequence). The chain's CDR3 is CASSLSGQETQYF. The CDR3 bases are TGTGCCAGCAGTTTATCGGGTCAAGAGACCCAGTACTTC.

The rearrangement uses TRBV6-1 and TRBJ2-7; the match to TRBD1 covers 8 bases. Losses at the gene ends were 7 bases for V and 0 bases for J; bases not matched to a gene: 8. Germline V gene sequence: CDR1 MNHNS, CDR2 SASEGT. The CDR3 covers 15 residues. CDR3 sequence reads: CASTPGQASSYEQYF. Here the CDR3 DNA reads TGTGCCAGCACCCCGGGACAGGCGAGCTCCTACGAGCAGTACTTC.

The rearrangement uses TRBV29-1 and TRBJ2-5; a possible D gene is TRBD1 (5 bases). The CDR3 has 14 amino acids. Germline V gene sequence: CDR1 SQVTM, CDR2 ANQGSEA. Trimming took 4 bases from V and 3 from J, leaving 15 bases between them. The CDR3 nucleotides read TGCAGCGTTGCCCACCGCGGCAGGGAAGAGACCCAGTACTTC. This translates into CSVAHRGREETQYF.

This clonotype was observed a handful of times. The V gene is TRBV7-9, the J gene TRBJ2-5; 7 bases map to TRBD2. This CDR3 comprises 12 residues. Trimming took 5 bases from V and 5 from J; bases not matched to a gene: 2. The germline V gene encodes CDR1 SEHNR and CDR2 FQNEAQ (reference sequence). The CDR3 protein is CASSPAGETQYF. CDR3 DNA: TGTGCCAGCAGCCCAGCGGGGGAGACCCAGTACTTC.

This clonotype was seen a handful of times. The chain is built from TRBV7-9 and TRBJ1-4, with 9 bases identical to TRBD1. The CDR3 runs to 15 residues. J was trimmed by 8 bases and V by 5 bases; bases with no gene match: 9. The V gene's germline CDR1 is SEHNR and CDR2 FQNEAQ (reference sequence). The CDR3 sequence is CASSTDRGLSEKLFF. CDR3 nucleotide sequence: TGTGCCAGCAGCACAGACAGGGGGTTAAGCGAAAAACTGTTTTTT.

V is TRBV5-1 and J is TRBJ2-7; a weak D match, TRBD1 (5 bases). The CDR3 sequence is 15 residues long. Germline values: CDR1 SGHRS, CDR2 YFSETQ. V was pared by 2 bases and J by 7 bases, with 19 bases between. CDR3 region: CASSFDSVPSWEQYF. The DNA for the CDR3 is TGCGCCAGCAGCTTTGACAGCGTCCCCTCTTGGGAGCAGTACTTC.